Listed below are T cell receptor beta chains from one sample, sequenced in a study of blood T cell repertoires in COVID-19. The method was immunoSEQ multiplex PCR; TCRdb's version includes in-frame clones alone and lacks a portion of them. Of more than 20,000 clones in the sample, 86% were seen once. Sequencing was carried out using peripheral blood. The source is a human donor with active COVID-19. The donor label of this sample is uncertain. CDR3s include the opening cysteine and the closing phenylalanine or tryptophan. Each record gives: V gene, CDR3 protein.

V: TRBV4-3; CDR3: CASSQGIGTSGSQYF
V: TRBV7-2; CDR3: CASSLDVWASEQYF
V: TRBV29-1; CDR3: CILSGLNNEQFF
V: TRBV12-3/TRBV12-4; CDR3: CASTAAFQPQHF
V: TRBV5-6; CDR3: CASSPPGGTQYF
V: TRBV5-6; CDR3: CASSFYSNQETQYF
V: TRBV6-5; CDR3: CASSYELAGTDEQFF
V: TRBV5-8; CDR3: CASSLAWYFYTEAFF
V: TRBV27; CDR3: CASSFGSGRANTGELFF
V: TRBV4-1; CDR3: CASSQEGVAGTDTQYF
V: TRBV6-1; CDR3: CASSEWGTGDREQYF
V: TRBV6-5; CDR3: CASRVQGAGETQYF
V: TRBV7-9; CDR3: CASSWLLAGEHNEQFF
V: TRBV27; CDR3: CASSYGQGYEQYF
V: TRBV5-1; CDR3: CASTLLKGLVSNQPQHF
V: TRBV7-7; CDR3: CASSPGTGAEAFF
V: TRBV7-9; CDR3: CASTPTGVALYGYTF
V: TRBV5-1; CDR3: CASRVGSSGSGETQYF
V: TRBV10-1; CDR3: CARKKGITGTEGRRPQHF
V: TRBV11-2; CDR3: CASSLGLAGSSDTQYF
V: TRBV5-8; CDR3: CASTWRLAGGAQYF
V: TRBV2; CDR3: CASIPASGSYEQYF
V: TRBV28; CDR3: CASSPKVFRTSGTHSNTQYF
V: TRBV11-3; CDR3: CASSLMRASYEQYF
V: TRBV27; CDR3: CASSLGSGGPGPYEQYF
V: TRBV7-9; CDR3: CASSFEGGELFF
V: TRBV10-3; CDR3: CAISGGQGDEKLFF
V: TRBV5-8; CDR3: CASSLIATGARGYTF
V: TRBV6-1; CDR3: CASSEMAGGVDEQFF
V: TRBV10-3; CDR3: CAISADRANNSPLHF
V: TRBV28; CDR3: CASSFALALQFF
V: TRBV7-6; CDR3: CASSPGLASSYEQYF
V: TRBV28; CDR3: CASRLTGIRGYTF
V: TRBV6-5; CDR3: CASSRERLSYEQYF
V: TRBV5-8; CDR3: CASSLSGGRVTDTQYF
V: TRBV28; CDR3: CASKGAAGTANEQYF
V: TRBV20-1; CDR3: CSASNLAGDLQETQYF
V: TRBV9; CDR3: CASSGTSGGRWTGELFF
V: TRBV5-1; CDR3: CASSSGQGAGYGYTF
V: TRBV11-2; CDR3: CASSEGLSTAYEQYF
V: TRBV28; CDR3: CASRDPSGTQETQYF
V: TRBV10-3; CDR3: CAISVTSGGGDNEQFF
V: TRBV28; CDR3: CASSPNLLSSYNSPLHF
V: TRBV4-2; CDR3: CASSHSGTGNYGYTF
V: TRBV7-7; CDR3: CASSTNRGRGQETQYF
V: TRBV9; CDR3: CASSVLGQDTGELFF
V: TRBV5-1; CDR3: CASSLGTSGGDEQYF
V: TRBV12-3/TRBV12-4; CDR3: CASSSTRNEQFF
V: TRBV9; CDR3: CASSDTGFNTEAFF
V: TRBV7-7; CDR3: CASSLASGGLTDTQYF
V: TRBV18; CDR3: CASSPLAEGTEAFF
V: TRBV18; CDR3: CASSDSRMNTEAFF
V: TRBV24-1; CDR3: CATSDRTGHTEAFF
V: TRBV19; CDR3: CATRDNPNTGELFF